This TCR beta chain derives from a study of long-term antiretroviral therapy in people with HIV. Version v3.0 of the immunoSEQ assay was performed at survey level. TCRdb's copy holds only in-frame clones and misses some; the assay was immunoSEQ multiplex PCR. This table holds about 30,000 clones, about 85% found once. Looked up from germline, CDR1 is MGHRA and CDR2 is YSYEKL. V lost 1 base to trimming and J lost 4 bases, with 11 bases between them. This CDR3 region has 15 residues. Points on this clone: What it binds is unknown.

Findings and limits, study-wide: Investigators report no available data on ART adherence, viral resistance or therapy changes. An increase in diversity followed ART, yet levels stayed below transplant donor controls.

The sequenced sample was unsorted PBMCs, obtained 3 years after starting antiretroviral therapy. The chain joins TRBV4-1 to TRBJ2-1; D is perhaps TRBD2 (5 bases). This clonotype was sampled from a man aged 40-50 years with HIV. The CDR3, as DNA: TGCGCCAGCAGCCAAGTACGGGCGGGTTACAATGAGCAGTTCTTC. The encoded protein is CASSQVRAGYNEQFF.